A single sample is the source of the 31 T cell receptor beta chains below, sequenced in a study of response to subunit inactivated influenza vaccine (dated by TCRdb to 2016 to 2019). The library was made by RT-PCR. TCRdb names Illumina HiSeq 2500 as the instrument used. The raw public data were reprocessed by TCRdb itself: fastp quality trimming at Q25, MiXCR clonotype calling, in-frame beta chains only. Under each unique CDR3 protein, matching rows form one entry showing the most common genes and DNA. The sample includes 500,000 to 550,000 distinct CDR3 sequences, with 7.5% to 8.5% observed a single time. The top ten clonotypes cover approximately 13% of the sample. Here the sequenced sample was PBMCs from blood, taken roughly 24 months after vaccination. These receptors all come from a man aged 45 to 70 who received an inactivated influenza vaccine. Donor details come from another sample of the same person, matched by shared clones.

The chain couples TRBV5-1 to TRBJ1-2, with 9 bases identical to TRBD1. V lost 0 bases and J lost 2; bases outside the gene matches: 8. The CDR3 extends over 17 amino acids. Germline V CDR1 and CDR2: SGHRS, YFSETQ. The CDR3 is CASSLVAPGQGNYGYTF. CDR3 coding DNA: TGCGCCAGCAGCTTGGTGGCTCCGGGACAGGGAAACTATGGCTACACCTTC.

This clonotype was seen a handful of times. The chain combines TRBV3-1 with TRBJ2-4; weak D call: TRBD1 (5 bases). The CDR3 is 16 residues long. Trimming cost V 1 base and J 5 bases, with 15 bases left between them. Germline CDR1 reads LGHDT; CDR2 reads YNNKEL (reference sequence). The CDR3 sequence: CASSQVLWQGQNIQYF. As DNA, the CDR3 is TGTGCCAGCAGCCAAGTCCTATGGCAGGGTCAAAACATTCAGTACTTC.

This clonotype was seen more than once but under ten times. The gene calls are TRBV20-1 and TRBJ1-1; 8 positions agree with TRBD1. Germline V lookup: CDR1 DFQATT, CDR2 SNEGSKA (reference sequence). V shed 6 bases and J 0 bases; nucleotides not matched to a gene: 3. The CDR3 sequence is 13 residues long. Written as DNA, the CDR3 is TGCAGTGCCGGACAGGGCATGAACACTGAAGCTTTCTTT. It yields the protein CSAGQGMNTEAFF.

The chain is built from TRBV20-1 and TRBJ1-3; D remains unclear. The CDR3 spans 14 residues. Germline CDR1 reads DFQATT; CDR2 reads SNEGSKA (reference sequence). Trimming removed 6 bases from V and 0 bases from J, with 12 bases in between. CDR3 sequence (DNA): TGCAGTGCCAACGACTGGATCTCTGGAAACACCATATATTTT. It codes for CSANDWISGNTIYF.

This sequence joins TRBV12-3 or TRBV12-4 and TRBJ2-2; possibly TRBD2 for D (6 bases). The CDR3 consists of 15 residues. Trimming left V 7 bases short and J 0 bases short, with 12 bases between. CDR3 amino acids: CASNLGGANTGELFF. In nucleotides, the CDR3 is TGTGCCAGCAACCTCGGAGGGGCGAACACCGGGGAGCTGTTTTTT.

This clonotype was recorded many times. The chain recombines TRBV6-1 with TRBJ2-3; tentative D call: TRBD1 (6 bases). V was trimmed by 6 bases and J by 8 bases, leaving 24 bases between them. The CDR3 length is 16 residues. The V gene's germline CDR1 is MNHNS and CDR2 SASEGT. In nucleotides, the CDR3 is TGTGCCAGCAGCGGAGCCCCATCGCCAGGGGCGGTTACGCAGTATTTT. Translating it yields CASSGAPSPGAVTQYF.

The table lists this clonotype with a few counts. The rearrangement uses TRBV7-9 and TRBJ2-7; TRBD2 aligns across 9 bases. J was trimmed by 5 bases and V by 2 bases; bases with no gene match: 7. The germline V gene encodes CDR1 SEHNR and CDR2 FQNEAQ (reference sequence). The CDR3 consists of 15 residues. CDR3 sequence reads: CASSLSVSGSNEQYF. In nucleotides, the CDR3 is TGTGCCAGCAGCTTAAGTGTTAGCGGGAGCAACGAGCAGTACTTC.

V usage is TRBV20-1 and J usage is TRBJ2-7; no firm D call. The CDR3 extends over 11 amino acids. Germline-derived CDR1 and CDR2 are DFQATT and SNEGSKA (reference sequence). Trimming left V 6 bases short and J 3 bases short, with 9 bases between. The CDR3 loop is CSAKNNYEQYF. Here the CDR3 DNA reads TGCAGTGCAAAAAACAACTACGAGCAGTACTTC.

This clonotype was seen more than once but under ten times. The chain uses TRBV7-2 and TRBJ2-7; maybe TRBD1 (6 bases). This CDR3 has 15 residues. CDR1 and CDR2 (germline): SGHTA, FQGNSA. Trimming removed 0 bases at V and 6 bases at J, with 15 bases between. The CDR3: CASSLAGHSIGEQYF. CDR3 in DNA: TGTGCCAGCAGCTTAGCGGGACACTCTATTGGCGAGCAGTACTTC. Full variable domain (remainder filled in from reference TRBV7-2 and TRBJ2-7): GAGVSQSPSNKVTEKGKDVELRCDPISGHTALYWYRQSLGQGLEFLIYFQGNSAPDKSGLPSDRFSAERTGGSVSTLTIQRTQQEDSAVYLCASSLAGHSIGEQYFGPGTRLTVT.

This clonotype was counted at least ten times. CDR3 DNA sequence: TGTGCCAGCAGTCCGTCCGGGACAGCTTACAATGAGCAGTTCTTC. It specifies CASSPSGTAYNEQFF. The genes are TRBV28 and TRBJ2-1; 7 nucleotides match TRBD1. V shed 5 bases, J shed 4 bases, and the junction held 8 bases outside the gene matches. This CDR3 region has 15 residues. Germline values: CDR1 MDHEN, CDR2 SYDVKM.

The chain has TRBV9 and TRBJ2-1; a possible D gene is TRBD1 (6 bases). Per the germline V gene, CDR1 is SGDLS and CDR2 is YYNGEE. V dropped 6 bases and J dropped 8 bases, with 24 bases sitting between them. The CDR3 runs 16 residues. The CDR3 here is CASTSGGRGFLHEQFF. DNA of the CDR3: TGTGCCAGCACAAGTGGAGGTAGGGGGTTTCTGCATGAGCAGTTCTTC.

The rearrangement links TRBV6-4 to TRBJ2-7; 7 bases are shared with TRBD2. Looked up from germline, CDR1 is MRHNA and CDR2 is SNTAGT. J lost 0 bases, V lost 7 bases, and 6 bases had no gene match. CDR3 length: 14 amino acids. The CDR3 sequence: CASTLAVSSYEQYF. In DNA, the CDR3 is TGTGCCAGCACCCTAGCGGTTAGCTCCTACGAGCAGTACTTC.

The chain carries TRBV7-2 and TRBJ1-5; D is undetermined. V lost 1 base and J 6 bases, leaving 7 bases between the germline ends. Germline CDR1 and CDR2: SGHTA and FQGNSA. The CDR3 consists of 13 residues. The CDR3, as DNA: TGTGCCAGCAGCTTAGAAATCTTTCAGCCCCAGCATTTT. This translates into CASSLEIFQPQHF.

This clonotype came up a few times. The chain employs TRBV9 and TRBJ2-2; D is possibly TRBD2 (6 bases). The germline gives CDR1 SGDLS, CDR2 YYNGEE. This CDR3 is built from 15 residues. V was pared by 8 bases and J by 6 bases, with 20 bases between. The DNA of the CDR3 is TGTGCCAGTACCCCAAGCGGGTTCGCGGCCGGGGAGCTGTTTTTT. It yields the protein CASTPSGFAAGELFF.

This clonotype appeared a few times. V gene TRBV4-3 combines with J gene TRBJ2-1; D remains unclear. Trimming took 0 bases from V and 9 from J, leaving 12 bases between them. Germline assignment: CDR1 LGHNA and CDR2 YSLEER. CDR3 length: 14 residues. Here the CDR3 reads CASSQEVRFGEQFF. CDR3 DNA: TGCGCCAGCAGCCAAGAGGTTAGGTTCGGTGAGCAGTTCTTC.

The sample holds a few counts of this clonotype. The chain carries TRBV20-1 and TRBJ1-2; tentative D call: TRBD1 (5 bases). V was shortened by 1 base and J by 4 bases, with 10 bases between the two germline ends. This CDR3 contains 13 residues. The germline gives CDR1 DFQATT, CDR2 SNEGSKA (reference sequence). CDR3 residues: CSARGGKGYGYTF. CDR3 DNA sequence: TGCAGTGCTAGAGGGGGGAAGGGCTATGGCTACACCTTC.

This clonotype was counted between two and nine times. The chain couples TRBV7-9 to TRBJ2-5; TRBD1 matches 7 bases. The CDR3 loop spans 14 amino acids. V dropped 3 bases and J dropped 2; count of bases not matched to a gene: 3. CDR1 SEHNR and CDR2 FQNEAQ come from the germline V gene (reference sequence). CDR3 amino acids: CASSFLTGQETQYF. The CDR3, as DNA: TGTGCCAGCAGCTTCCTGACAGGGCAAGAGACCCAGTACTTC.

The genes are TRBV6-1 and TRBJ2-1; 10 bases map to TRBD1. Germline CDR1 reads MNHNS; CDR2 reads SASEGT. The CDR3 runs to 16 residues. The V gene end was trimmed by 2 bases and the J gene end by 4 bases; junction bases not matched to a gene: 5. In nucleotides, the CDR3 is TGTGCCAGCAGTGAACTGGGACAGGGGCCGTACAATGAGCAGTTCTTC. This gives the protein CASSELGQGPYNEQFF.

This clonotype was seen only a few times. The V and J genes are TRBV24-1 and TRBJ2-7; TRBD1 or TRBD2 may be the D gene (5 bases each). The germline V gene encodes CDR1 KGHDR and CDR2 SFDVKD. Trimming removed 6 bases from V and 7 bases from J, with 15 bases in between. This CDR3 has 13 residues. CDR3: CATSLGDLREQYF. The CDR3 region has the DNA TGTGCCACCAGTCTGGGGGATCTCCGAGAGCAGTACTTC.

This clonotype was counted many times. The CDR3 nucleotides are TGTGCCAGCAGCTTGACTACTTCCTACGAGCAGTACTTC. As protein: CASSLTTSYEQYF. The chain carries TRBV7-2 and TRBJ2-7; TRBD2 is a possible D gene (5 bases). CDR1 is SGHTA and CDR2 is FQGNSA in the germline V gene. The length of the CDR3 is 13 residues. Trimming removed 3 bases at V and 1 base at J, with 7 bases between. Full variable domain (outside the CDR3, taken from reference TRBV7-2 and TRBJ2-7): GAGVSQSPSNKVTEKGKDVELRCDPISGHTALYWYRQSLGQGLEFLIYFQGNSAPDKSGLPSDRFSAERTGGSVSTLTIQRTQQEDSAVYLCASSLTTSYEQYFGPGTRLTVT.

Note on this clonotype: A read error may explain this, as a much larger clone is one base away. The V call is TRBV20-1, the J call TRBJ1-5; D is possibly TRBD1 (5 bases). Germline loops: CDR1 DFQATT, CDR2 SNEGSKA (reference sequence). The CDR3 sequence is 13 residues long. V lost 6 bases and J 2 bases, leaving 11 bases between the germline ends. CDR3 nucleotides: TGCAGTGCCCCCGACAGTTGCAATCAGCCCCAGCATTTT. Translated: CSAPDSCNQPQHF.

This clonotype was observed at least ten times. The chain uses TRBV10-3 and TRBJ2-5; 10 bases are shared with TRBD2. Germline V lookup: CDR1 ENHRY, CDR2 SYGVKD. The CDR3 is 15 residues long. Trimming removed 2 bases from V and 2 bases from J; junction bases left unmatched: 2. CDR3 in DNA: TGTGCCATCAGTGAGGCTAGCGGGAGTCAAGAGACCCAGTACTTC. Residues: CAISEASGSQETQYF.

This clonotype was recorded a few times. V is TRBV10-3 and J is TRBJ2-5, with TRBD1 identical over 8 bases. Looked up from germline, CDR1 is ENHRY and CDR2 is SYGVKD. The CDR3 sequence is 14 residues long. Trimming took 5 bases from V and 5 from J; bases not matched to a gene: 7. The CDR3 coding sequence is TGTGCCATCAGTAGCCGACAGGGGAGGGAGACCCAGTACTTC. Amino acids: CAISSRQGRETQYF.

There are a few counts of this clonotype. The chain couples TRBV5-1 to TRBJ2-1; possible D gene TRBD2, 6 bases. V gave up 3 bases and J gave up 9 bases, with 13 bases separating them. Germline CDR1 and CDR2: SGHRS and YFSETQ. The CDR3 has 13 amino acids. CDR3 nucleotide sequence: TGCGCCAGCAGCTCCCTACCGGGAGCTGAGCAGTTCTTC. It yields the protein CASSSLPGAEQFF.

Many counts were recorded for this clonotype. CDR3 bases: TGTGCCAGCAGAGGACTAGCGGGAGGAGAAAGAGAGACCCAGTACTTC. It encodes CASRGLAGGERETQYF. The chain combines TRBV6-1 with TRBJ2-5; 14 bases match TRBD2. The germline CDR1 and CDR2 sequences are MNHNS and SASEGT. J was trimmed by 4 bases and V by 6 bases; bases with no gene match: 7. This CDR3 region has 16 residues.

This chain connects TRBV10-3 to TRBJ2-2; D call uncertain. The CDR3 is made up of 14 amino acids. V lost 6 bases and J lost 1, with 9 bases in between. Germline CDR1 and CDR2: ENHRY and SYGVKD. The chain's CDR3 is CAIRDGLNTGELFF. The CDR3 nucleotides read TGTGCCATCAGGGACGGCTTGAACACCGGGGAGCTGTTTTTT.

Many counts were recorded for this clonotype. This chain uses TRBV6-2 or TRBV6-3 with TRBJ1-1; D unresolved. CDR3 size: 14 residues. Trimming took off 5 bases at V and 5 bases at J, with 15 bases between the two ends. Germline-derived CDR1 and CDR2 are MNHEY and SVGEGT. The CDR3 bases are TGTGCCAGCAGTCCCCGGGTGGAGAGGACTGAAGCTTTCTTT. It specifies CASSPRVERTEAFF.

This clonotype appeared many times. This chain joins TRBV10-3 and TRBJ1-2, with 8 bases fitting TRBD1. J lost 6 bases, V lost 1 base, and 7 bases had no gene match. Germline V gene data show CDR1 as ENHRY and CDR2 as SYGVKD. CDR3 length: 15 residues. CDR3 amino acids: CAISEFATGAHGYTF. The CDR3, as DNA: TGTGCCATCAGTGAGTTTGCGACAGGGGCCCATGGCTACACCTTC.

The J gene is TRBJ1-1, the V gene TRBV20-1; no reliable D call. Germline CDR1 reads DFQATT; CDR2 reads SNEGSKA (reference sequence). This CDR3 has 13 residues. Trimming removed 5 bases at V and 4 bases at J, with 14 bases between. CDR3 region: CSAHRVRSTEAFF. The DNA of the CDR3 is TGCAGTGCTCACCGAGTCCGGAGCACTGAAGCTTTCTTT.

In its sample, this clonotype was seen many times. The CDR3 DNA reads TGCAGTGCCAAAGTTGGGGGACGCACAGATACGCAGTATTTT. Amino acid sequence: CSAKVGGRTDTQYF. This chain links TRBV20-1 with TRBJ2-3; D is perhaps TRBD1 or TRBD2 (5 bases each). The V and J ends lost 6 bases and 1 base respectively, with 14 bases between them. Germline V gives CDR1 DFQATT, CDR2 SNEGSKA (reference sequence). The CDR3 has 14 residues.

This chain connects TRBV6-2 or TRBV6-3 to TRBJ1-5, with D uncertain. V gave up 2 bases and J gave up 1 base, with 9 bases separating them. The CDR3 contains 15 residues. Germline V lookup: CDR1 MNHEY, CDR2 SVGEGT. CDR3 residues: CASSYGYESNQPQHF. DNA of the CDR3: TGTGCCAGCAGTTACGGGTACGAGAGCAATCAGCCCCAGCATTTT.